The 27 T cell receptor beta chains below were found in one sample sequenced in a study of PD-1 blockade in classical Hodgkin lymphoma. Produced via immunoSEQ multiplex PCR; TCRdb's table is partial and in-frame only. This table holds tens of thousands of clones, approximately 79% found once. The time point is: cycle 4 day 1 (C4D1), after more than five weeks of nivolumab. Patients all relapsed after autologous stem cell transplantation, and there was variation in brentuximab vedotin exposure. CD4+ T cells were purified from thawed PBMCs by magnetic negative selection. The input for sequencing was CD4+ T cells from blood, taken before the fourth cycle of nivolumab. The receptors originated from a human donor with classical Hodgkin lymphoma.

In its sample, this clone was seen once. V usage is TRBV7-2 and J usage is TRBJ2-1, with TRBD2 matching over 8 bases. The J segment lost 5 bases and the V segment lost 7 bases, leaving 10 bases of the junction unmatched. Germline values: CDR1 SGHTA, CDR2 FQGNSA. The CDR3 is made up of 15 amino acids. Here the CDR3 reads CASKYYTSGNNEQFF. The CDR3 bases are TGTGCCAGCAAATACTATACTAGCGGAAACAATGAGCAGTTCTTC.

The rearrangement uses TRBV7-8 and TRBJ2-3, with 7 bases aligning to TRBD2. Trimming at V came to 5 bases and at J to 1 base, leaving 9 bases not matched to a gene. The germline gives CDR1 SGHVS, CDR2 FQNEAQ. CDR3 length equals 16 residues. For the CDR3, the DNA is TGTGCCAGCAGCCACCTGACTAGCTCCCGCACAGATACGCAGTATTTT. Protein sequence: CASSHLTSSRTDTQYF.

The chain employs TRBV27 and TRBJ1-5; TRBD1 is a possible D gene (5 bases). Trimming removed 6 bases from V and 0 bases from J, with 18 bases in between. CDR1 and CDR2 (germline): MNHEY, SMNVEV (reference sequence). The CDR3 is 17 amino acids. DNA of the CDR3: TGTGCCAGCAGGGGGCCAGGGACCCTAAATAGCAATCAGCCCCAGCATTTT. Translation: CASRGPGTLNSNQPQHF.

The chain combines TRBV4-3 with TRBJ2-7; 10 bases align to TRBD2. The CDR3 totals 16 residues. The V and J ends lost 5 bases and 5 bases, in that order; junction bases with no gene match: 12. From germline, CDR1 is LGHNA and CDR2 YSLEER. CDR3: CASSVSLAGGRHEQYF. The CDR3 region has the DNA TGCGCCAGCAGCGTATCTTTAGCGGGGGGCCGTCACGAGCAGTACTTC.

CDR3 region: CASSFLQLEDTDTQYF. CDR3 DNA sequence: TGTGCCAGCAGCTTCTTGCAGCTAGAAGACACAGATACGCAGTATTTT. The chain joins TRBV7-8 to TRBJ2-3; D not certain. V lost 3 bases and J 2 bases, leaving 15 bases between the germline ends. Germline V CDR1 and CDR2: SGHVS, FQNEAQ. There are 16 residues in the CDR3. Looking up the rest from reference TRBV7-8 and TRBJ2-3 gives the full variable domain: GAGVSQSPRYKVAKRGQDVALRCDPISGHVSLFWYQQALGQGPEFLTYFQNEAQLDKSGLPSDRFFAERPEGSVSTLKIQRTQQEDSAVYLCASSFLQLEDTDTQYFGPGTRLTVL.

V gene TRBV15 combines with J gene TRBJ2-3; 10 bases agree with TRBD2. The CDR3 is 14 residues long. Germline V gene sequence: CDR1 LNHNV, CDR2 YYDKDF (reference sequence). The V gene end was trimmed by 4 bases and the J gene end by 4 bases; junction bases not matched to a gene: 2. This CDR3 is CATSTGLAADTQYF. CDR3 sequence (DNA): TGTGCCACCAGCACAGGACTAGCGGCAGATACGCAGTATTTT.

This chain joins TRBV5-6 and TRBJ1-5, with unresolved D. The CDR3 is made up of 12 amino acids. Germline values: CDR1 SGHDT, CDR2 YYEEEE. Trimming shortened V by 4 bases and J by 7 bases, and 9 bases separated the two germline ends. CDR3 protein: CASSIYPQPQHF. CDR3 nucleotides: TGTGCCAGCAGCATTTATCCCCAGCCCCAGCATTTT.

V usage is TRBV19 and J usage is TRBJ2-5; 7 bases align to TRBD1. There are 15 residues in the CDR3. Germline CDR1 and CDR2: LNHDA and SQIVND (reference sequence). J was trimmed by 4 bases and V by 4 bases; bases with no gene match: 9. CDR3 nucleotides: TGTGCCAGTAGTACCCGGCGGGCAGGGGGAGAGACCCAGTACTTC. Protein: CASSTRRAGGETQYF.

This chain connects TRBV5-1 to TRBJ2-3; D call uncertain. CDR1 and CDR2 (germline): SGHRS, YFSETQ. The CDR3 runs to 15 residues. The V gene lost 0 bases and the J gene lost 2 bases, with 10 bases spanning the gap. CDR3 nucleotides: TGCGCCAGCAGCTTGGCCCCTAGGAACACAGATACGCAGTATTTT. This translates into CASSLAPRNTDTQYF. The entire variable domain, with the rest obtained from reference TRBV5-1 and TRBJ2-3, is as follows: KAGVTQTPRYLIKTRGQQVTLSCSPISGHRSVSWYQQTPGQGLQFLFEYFSETQRNKGNFPGRFSGRQFSNSRSEMNVSTLELGDSALYLCASSLAPRNTDTQYFGPGTRLTVL.

The gene calls are TRBV7-2 and TRBJ2-1, with a tentative D call TRBD2 (7 bases). CDR1 SGHTA and CDR2 FQGNSA come from the germline V gene. This CDR3 contains 18 residues. Trimming took off 7 bases at V and 3 bases at J, with 25 bases between the two ends. The CDR3 loop reads CASIVRPGGIQGYNEQFF. In nucleotides, the CDR3 is TGTGCCAGCATCGTCCGACCGGGGGGAATACAGGGCTACAATGAGCAGTTCTTC.

This chain uses TRBV9 with TRBJ2-1, with 9 bases matching TRBD1. J was trimmed by 9 bases and V by 3 bases; bases with no gene match: 10. Germline V gene sequence: CDR1 SGDLS, CDR2 YYNGEE. This CDR3 is 15 amino acids long. CDR3 in DNA: TGTGCCAGCAGCGCCTCCGGGACAGGGATTAGTGAGCAGTTCTTC. It specifies CASSASGTGISEQFF.

This chain joins TRBV7-9 and TRBJ1-1; D gene unclear. The CDR3 spans 13 residues. CDR1 SEHNR and CDR2 FQNEAQ come from the germline V gene (reference sequence). V was clipped by 0 bases and J by 1 base, with 3 bases between them. For the CDR3, the DNA is TGTGCCAGCAGCTTAGCAGAGAACACTGAAGCTTTCTTT. The encoded protein is CASSLAENTEAFF.

This chain connects TRBV7-9 to TRBJ1-5, with a possible D match to TRBD1 (5 bases). In germline, CDR1 is SEHNR, CDR2 FQNEAQ (reference sequence). This CDR3 contains 14 residues. Deletions cut 1 base from V and 5 bases from J, with 9 bases between. CDR3: CASSLDGAYQPQHF. CDR3 nucleotide sequence: TGTGCCAGCAGCTTAGATGGGGCTTATCAGCCCCAGCATTTT.

The chain combines TRBV6-5 with TRBJ1-3; D not certain. The CDR3 has 14 amino acids. Germline loops: CDR1 MNHEY, CDR2 SVGAGI. Trimming shortened V by 0 bases and J by 4 bases, and 7 bases separated the two germline ends. Here the CDR3 DNA reads TGTGCCAGCAGTTACTCGACGCTCGGAAACACCATATATTTT. Its translation is CASSYSTLGNTIYF.

J is TRBJ1-2 and V is TRBV6-5; tentatively, D is TRBD1 (6 bases). V lost 6 bases and J lost 5, with 13 bases in between. The CDR3 loop spans 13 amino acids. The V gene's germline CDR1 is MNHEY and CDR2 SVGAGI. The CDR3 spells CASRMDSQYGYTF. CDR3 nucleotide sequence: TGTGCCAGCAGGATGGACAGCCAGTATGGCTACACCTTC.

The V and J genes are TRBV18 and TRBJ1-1; D is ambiguous. CDR3 length equals 14 residues. V was pared by 3 bases and J by 7 bases, with 15 bases between. CDR1 and CDR2 (germline): KGHSH, LQKENI. CDR3 protein: CASSPMTGDGEAFF. The CDR3 nucleotides read TGTGCCAGCTCACCCATGACGGGTGATGGTGAAGCTTTCTTT. Variable domain in full (rest from reference TRBV18 and TRBJ1-1): NAGVMQNPRHLVRRRGQEARLRCSPMKGHSHVYWYRQLPEEGLKFMVYLQKENIIDESGMPKERFSAEFPKEGPSILRIQQVVRGDSAAYFCASSPMTGDGEAFFGQGTRLTVV.

V is TRBV18 and J is TRBJ2-2; no definite D call. Germline V gene sequence: CDR1 KGHSH, CDR2 LQKENI. Trimming shortened V by 4 bases and J by 4 bases, and 4 bases separated the two germline ends. The CDR3 contains 12 residues. CDR3 loop: CASSRGTGELFF. For the CDR3, the DNA is TGTGCCAGCTCACGTGGCACCGGGGAGCTGTTTTTT. The whole variable domain, remainder taken from reference TRBV18 and TRBJ2-2, is NAGVMQNPRHLVRRRGQEARLRCSPMKGHSHVYWYRQLPEEGLKFMVYLQKENIIDESGMPKERFSAEFPKEGPSILRIQQVVRGDSAAYFCASSRGTGELFFGEGSRLTVL.

There are a few counts of this clone. The CDR3 is CAGSNQPQHF. The CDR3 DNA reads as TGTGCCGGGAGCAATCAGCCCCAGCATTTT. The chain recombines TRBV7-3 with TRBJ1-5; D call uncertain. The V end was cut by 11 bases, the J end by 1 base, with 3 bases between. The V gene's germline CDR1 is SGHTA and CDR2 FQGTGA. The CDR3 extends over 10 amino acids.

This clone appeared once. The chain couples TRBV5-1 to TRBJ2-6; no definite D call. The CDR3 has 16 amino acids. With 5 bases removed from V and 1 base from J, the gap between germline ends came to 13 bases. CDR1 SGHRS and CDR2 YFSETQ come from the germline V gene. The CDR3 loop is CASRTGPTSGANVLTF. The CDR3 DNA is TGCGCCAGCAGAACCGGGCCGACTTCTGGGGCCAACGTCCTGACTTTC.

The chain uses TRBV5-1 and TRBJ2-7, with 8 nucleotides matching TRBD1. This CDR3 region has 14 residues. V was clipped by 4 bases and J by 4 bases; unmatched bases: 7. Germline lookup yields CDR1 SGHRS and CDR2 YFSETQ. The CDR3 bases are TGCGCCAGCAGCCCGGACAGGGAAGGTTACGAGCAGTACTTC. It is translated as CASSPDREGYEQYF.

The sample holds one count of this clone. The chain uses TRBV19 and TRBJ2-5; weak D call: TRBD1 (6 bases). This CDR3 is 13 amino acids long. V lost 3 bases to trimming and J lost 4 bases, with 9 bases between them. CDR1 is LNHDA, CDR2 SQIVND, per germline (reference sequence). CDR3 sequence reads: CASSINRAETQYF. CDR3 nucleotide sequence: TGTGCCAGTAGTATTAACAGGGCAGAGACCCAGTACTTC.

This chain joins TRBV7-2 and TRBJ1-2; 9 positions agree with TRBD1. Trimming removed 4 bases from V and 8 bases from J; junction bases left unmatched: 5. Germline V gene sequence: CDR1 SGHTA, CDR2 FQGNSA. This CDR3 spans 13 amino acids. The CDR3 loop is CASSSQGAQGYTF. The CDR3 DNA is TGTGCCAGCAGCTCACAGGGGGCTCAAGGCTACACCTTC.

The CDR3 DNA sequence: TGCGCCAGCAGCGTCGGGACTAGCGGGGGGACGAGCTCCTACGAGCAGTACTTC. Translation gives CASSVGTSGGTSSYEQYF. The rearrangement joins TRBV5-1 to TRBJ2-7; 15 bases map to TRBD2. The CDR3 is 18 amino acids. V dropped 4 bases and J dropped 0; count of bases not matched to a gene: 8. Germline assignment: CDR1 SGHRS and CDR2 YFSETQ.

In DNA, the CDR3 is TGTGCCAGCTCACCAACGTCAGGAAACTATGGCTACACCTTC. Encoded protein: CASSPTSGNYGYTF. V is TRBV18 and J is TRBJ1-2; no reliable D call. V was trimmed by 2 bases and J by 2 bases, leaving 9 bases between them. Germline CDR1 KGHSH, CDR2 LQKENI. The CDR3 consists of 14 residues.

CDR3: CASSNNHPGQKTGELFF. The CDR3 bases are TGTGCCAGCAGCAACAATCATCCGGGACAGAAAACCGGGGAGCTGTTTTTT. V usage is TRBV9 and J usage is TRBJ2-2; 7 bases map to TRBD1. The ends lost 4 bases at V and 5 bases at J; junction bases unmatched: 14. Germline lookup yields CDR1 SGDLS and CDR2 YYNGEE. This CDR3 is built from 17 residues.

The chain couples TRBV29-1 to TRBJ2-1; 8 nucleotides line up with TRBD1. V was clipped by 8 bases and J by 1 base; unmatched bases: 4. In germline, CDR1 is SQVTM, CDR2 ANQGSEA. CDR3 length: 13 residues. The chain's CDR3 is CSTDRASYNEQFF. The CDR3 DNA sequence: TGCAGCACGGACAGGGCTTCCTACAATGAGCAGTTCTTC.

This clone was observed a few times. The chain carries TRBV10-3 and TRBJ1-5; TRBD1 might be the D (5 bases). Germline V gives CDR1 ENHRY, CDR2 SYGVKD. V was trimmed by 6 bases and J by 2 bases, leaving 14 bases between them. The CDR3 sequence is 15 residues long. The CDR3 DNA sequence: TGTGCCATCAGCTGGGGGGAGGGTGGCAATCAGCCCCAGCATTTT. Translated: CAISWGEGGNQPQHF.